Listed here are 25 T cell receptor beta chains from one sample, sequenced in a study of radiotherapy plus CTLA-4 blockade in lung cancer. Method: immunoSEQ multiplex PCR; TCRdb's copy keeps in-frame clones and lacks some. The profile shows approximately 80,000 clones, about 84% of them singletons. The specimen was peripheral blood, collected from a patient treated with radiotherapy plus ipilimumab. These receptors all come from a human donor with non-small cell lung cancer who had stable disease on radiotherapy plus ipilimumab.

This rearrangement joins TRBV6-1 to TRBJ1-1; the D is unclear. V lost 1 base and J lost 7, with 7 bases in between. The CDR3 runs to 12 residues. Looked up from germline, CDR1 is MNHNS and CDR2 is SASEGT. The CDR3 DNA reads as TGTGCCAGCAGTGAAGTGAACTATGAAGCTTTCTTT. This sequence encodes CASSEVNYEAFF.

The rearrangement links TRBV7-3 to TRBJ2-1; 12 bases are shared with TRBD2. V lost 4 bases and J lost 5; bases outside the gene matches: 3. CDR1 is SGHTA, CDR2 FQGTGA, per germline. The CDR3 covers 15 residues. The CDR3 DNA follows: TGTGCCAGCAGCTATGGACTAGCGGGGAACAATGAGCAGTTCTTC. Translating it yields CASSYGLAGNNEQFF.

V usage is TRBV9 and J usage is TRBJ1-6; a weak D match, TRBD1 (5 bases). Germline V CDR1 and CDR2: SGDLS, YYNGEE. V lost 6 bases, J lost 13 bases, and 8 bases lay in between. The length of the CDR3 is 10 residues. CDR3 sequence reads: CASKKGPLHF. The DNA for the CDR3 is TGTGCCAGCAAAAAGGGGCCCCTCCACTTT. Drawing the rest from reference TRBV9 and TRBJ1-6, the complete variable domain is DSGVTQTPKHLITATGQRVTLRCSPRSGDLSVYWYQQSLDQGLQFLIQYYNGEERAKGNILERFSAQQFPDLHSELNLSSLELGDSALYFCASKKGPLHFGNGTRLTVT.

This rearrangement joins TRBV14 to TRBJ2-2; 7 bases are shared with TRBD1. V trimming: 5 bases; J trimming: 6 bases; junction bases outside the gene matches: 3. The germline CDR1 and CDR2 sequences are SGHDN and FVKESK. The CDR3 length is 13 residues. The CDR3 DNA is TGTGCCAGCAGCAAGCAGGGGGCCGGGGAGCTGTTTTTT. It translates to CASSKQGAGELFF. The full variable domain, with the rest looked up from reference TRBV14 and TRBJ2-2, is EAGVTQFPSHSVIEKGQTVTLRCDPISGHDNLYWYRRVMGKEIKFLLHFVKESKQDESGMPNNRFLAERTGGTYSTLKVQPAELEDSGVYFCASSKQGAGELFFGEGSRLTVL.

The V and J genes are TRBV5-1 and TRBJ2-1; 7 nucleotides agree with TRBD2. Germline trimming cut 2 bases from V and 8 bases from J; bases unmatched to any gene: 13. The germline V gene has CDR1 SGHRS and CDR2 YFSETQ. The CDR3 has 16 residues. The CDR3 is CASSFAGGRGVHEQFF. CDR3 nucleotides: TGCGCCAGCAGCTTCGCTGGCGGGAGAGGTGTCCATGAGCAGTTCTTC.

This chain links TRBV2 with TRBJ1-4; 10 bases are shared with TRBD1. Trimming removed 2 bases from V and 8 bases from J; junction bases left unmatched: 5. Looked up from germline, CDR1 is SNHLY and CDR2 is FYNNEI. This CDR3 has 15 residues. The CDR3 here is CASSEFSGQGEKLFF. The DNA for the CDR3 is TGTGCCAGCAGTGAATTCTCGGGACAGGGGGAAAAACTGTTTTTT.

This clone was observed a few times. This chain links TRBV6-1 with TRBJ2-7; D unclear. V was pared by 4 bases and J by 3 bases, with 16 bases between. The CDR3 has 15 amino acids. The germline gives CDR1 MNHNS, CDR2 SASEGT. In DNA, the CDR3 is TGTGCCAGCAGTGGCCACCGGACGGAGAGCTACGAGCAGTACTTC. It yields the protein CASSGHRTESYEQYF.

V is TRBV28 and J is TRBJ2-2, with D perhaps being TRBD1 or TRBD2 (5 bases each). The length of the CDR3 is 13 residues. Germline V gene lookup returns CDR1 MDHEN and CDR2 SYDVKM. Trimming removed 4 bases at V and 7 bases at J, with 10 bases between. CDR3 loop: CASSSWGIGELFF. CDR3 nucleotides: TGTGCCAGCAGTTCATGGGGGATCGGGGAGCTGTTTTTT.

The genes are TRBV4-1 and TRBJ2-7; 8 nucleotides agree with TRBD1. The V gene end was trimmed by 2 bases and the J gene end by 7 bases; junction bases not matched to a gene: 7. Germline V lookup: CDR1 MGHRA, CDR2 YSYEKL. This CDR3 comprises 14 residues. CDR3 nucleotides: TGCGCCAGCAGCCAACAGGACAGGGCGAGGGAGCAGTACTTC. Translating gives CASSQQDRAREQYF.

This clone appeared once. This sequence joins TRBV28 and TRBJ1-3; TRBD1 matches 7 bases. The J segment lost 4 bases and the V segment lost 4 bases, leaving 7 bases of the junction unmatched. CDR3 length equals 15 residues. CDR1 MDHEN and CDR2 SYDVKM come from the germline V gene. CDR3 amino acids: CASSSGTAGGNTIYF. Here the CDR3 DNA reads TGTGCCAGCAGTTCCGGGACAGCGGGAGGAAACACCATATATTTT.

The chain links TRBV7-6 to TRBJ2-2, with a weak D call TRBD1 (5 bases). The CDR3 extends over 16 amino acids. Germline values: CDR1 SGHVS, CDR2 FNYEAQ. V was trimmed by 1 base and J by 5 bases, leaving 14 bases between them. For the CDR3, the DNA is TGTGCCAGCAGCTTAGAACAAGGGGTTGGGACCGGGGAGCTGTTTTTT. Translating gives CASSLEQGVGTGELFF.

CDR3 coding DNA: TGTGCCAGCAGCCGATCGACGGCGTCTTCGTATGGCTACACCTTC. This translates into CASSRSTASSYGYTF. The rearrangement links TRBV7-2 to TRBJ1-2, with unresolved D. Trimming took 5 bases from V and 5 from J, leaving 18 bases between them. Germline values: CDR1 SGHTA, CDR2 FQGNSA. CDR3 size: 15 residues. Full variable domain (missing parts from reference TRBV7-2 and TRBJ1-2): GAGVSQSPSNKVTEKGKDVELRCDPISGHTALYWYRQSLGQGLEFLIYFQGNSAPDKSGLPSDRFSAERTGGSVSTLTIQRTQQEDSAVYLCASSRSTASSYGYTFGSGTRLTVV.

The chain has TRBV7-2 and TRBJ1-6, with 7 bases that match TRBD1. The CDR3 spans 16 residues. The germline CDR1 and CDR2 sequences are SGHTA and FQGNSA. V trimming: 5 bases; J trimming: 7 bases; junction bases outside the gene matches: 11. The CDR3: CASSPTTGVTNSPLHF. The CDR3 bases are TGTGCCAGCAGCCCGACTACAGGGGTTACGAATTCACCCCTCCACTTT.

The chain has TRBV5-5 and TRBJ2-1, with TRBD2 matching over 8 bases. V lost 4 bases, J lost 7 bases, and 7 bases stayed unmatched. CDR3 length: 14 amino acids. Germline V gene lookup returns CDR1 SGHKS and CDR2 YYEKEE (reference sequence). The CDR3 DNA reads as TGTGCCAGCAGCACAACGACTAGCGTTAATGAGCAGTTCTTC. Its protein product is CASSTTTSVNEQFF.

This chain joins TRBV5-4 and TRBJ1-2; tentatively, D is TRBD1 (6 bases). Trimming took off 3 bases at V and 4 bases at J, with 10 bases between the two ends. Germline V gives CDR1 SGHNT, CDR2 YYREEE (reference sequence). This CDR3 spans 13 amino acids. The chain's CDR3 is CASSSQGIYGYTF. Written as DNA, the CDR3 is TGTGCCAGCAGCTCTCAGGGGATCTATGGCTACACCTTC.

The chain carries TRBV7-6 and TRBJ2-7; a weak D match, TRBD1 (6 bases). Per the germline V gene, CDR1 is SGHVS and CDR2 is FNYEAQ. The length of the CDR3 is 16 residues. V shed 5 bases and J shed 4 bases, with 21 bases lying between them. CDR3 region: CASSRTNGGGFYEQYF. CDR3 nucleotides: TGTGCCAGCAGCCGAACCAATGGGGGCGGATTTTACGAGCAGTACTTC.

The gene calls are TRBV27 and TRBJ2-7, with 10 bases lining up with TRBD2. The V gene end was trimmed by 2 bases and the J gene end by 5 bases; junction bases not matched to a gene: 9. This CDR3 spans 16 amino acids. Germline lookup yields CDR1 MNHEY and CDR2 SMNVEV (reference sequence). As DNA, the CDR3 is TGTGCCAGCAGTTTAATCAGCGGGAGGGGAACTGACGAGCAGTACTTC. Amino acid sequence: CASSLISGRGTDEQYF.

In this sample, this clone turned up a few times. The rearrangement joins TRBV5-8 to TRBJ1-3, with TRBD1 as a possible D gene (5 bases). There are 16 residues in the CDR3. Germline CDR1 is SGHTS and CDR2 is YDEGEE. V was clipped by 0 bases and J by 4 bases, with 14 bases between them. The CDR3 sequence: CASSLVGHRDGNTIYF. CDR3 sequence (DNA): TGTGCCAGCAGCTTGGTAGGGCACCGGGACGGAAACACCATATATTTT.

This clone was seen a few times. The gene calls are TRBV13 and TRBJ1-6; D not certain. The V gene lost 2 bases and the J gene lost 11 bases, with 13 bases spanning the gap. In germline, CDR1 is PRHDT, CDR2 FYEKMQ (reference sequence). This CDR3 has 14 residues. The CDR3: CASSLSRQRTPLHF. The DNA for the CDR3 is TGTGCCAGCAGCTTATCCAGGCAACGGACACCCCTCCACTTT. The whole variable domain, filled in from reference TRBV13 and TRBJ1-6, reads AAGVIQSPRHLIKEKRETATLKCYPIPRHDTVYWYQQGPGQDPQFLISFYEKMQSDKGSIPDRFSAQQFSDYHSELNMSSLELGDSALYFCASSLSRQRTPLHFGNGTRLTVT.

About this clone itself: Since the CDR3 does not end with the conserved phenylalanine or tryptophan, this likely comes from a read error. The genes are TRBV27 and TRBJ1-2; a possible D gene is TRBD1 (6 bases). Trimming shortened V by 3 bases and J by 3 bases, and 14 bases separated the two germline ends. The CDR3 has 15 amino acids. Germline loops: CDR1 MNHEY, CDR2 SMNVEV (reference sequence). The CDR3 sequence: CASSLRGGMDYGYTL. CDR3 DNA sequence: TGTGCCAGCAGTTTGAGAGGGGGAATGGACTATGGCTACACCCTC.

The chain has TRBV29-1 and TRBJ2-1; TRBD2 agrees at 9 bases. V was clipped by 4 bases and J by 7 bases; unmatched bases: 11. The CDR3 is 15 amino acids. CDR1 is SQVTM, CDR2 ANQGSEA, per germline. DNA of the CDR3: TGCAGCGTTGTTGTATGGCGGGAGGGCCGGAATGAGCAGTTCTTC. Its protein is CSVVVWREGRNEQFF.

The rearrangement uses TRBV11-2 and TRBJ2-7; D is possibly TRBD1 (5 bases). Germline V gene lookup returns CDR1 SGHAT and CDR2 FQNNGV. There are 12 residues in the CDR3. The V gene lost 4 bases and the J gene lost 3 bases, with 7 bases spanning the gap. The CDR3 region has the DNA TGTGCCAGCAGCTCAACAGGCTACGAGCAGTACTTC. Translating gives CASSSTGYEQYF.

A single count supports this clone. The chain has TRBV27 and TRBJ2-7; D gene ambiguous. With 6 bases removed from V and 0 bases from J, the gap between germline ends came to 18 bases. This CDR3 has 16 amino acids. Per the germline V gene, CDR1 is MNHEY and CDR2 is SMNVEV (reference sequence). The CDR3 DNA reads TGTGCCAGCAGCTCCTCAGGACGCACGAGCTCCTACGAGCAGTACTTC. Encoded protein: CASSSSGRTSSYEQYF.

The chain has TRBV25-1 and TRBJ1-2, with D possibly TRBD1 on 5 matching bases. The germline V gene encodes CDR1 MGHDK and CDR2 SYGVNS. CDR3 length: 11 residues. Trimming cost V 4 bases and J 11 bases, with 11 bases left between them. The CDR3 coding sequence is TGTGCCAGCAGTGCGGGGGGGGGATACACCTTC. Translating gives CASSAGGGYTF.

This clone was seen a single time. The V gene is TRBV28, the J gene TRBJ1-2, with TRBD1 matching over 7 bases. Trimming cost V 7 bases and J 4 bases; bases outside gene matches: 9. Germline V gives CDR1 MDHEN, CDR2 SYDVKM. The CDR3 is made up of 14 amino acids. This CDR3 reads CASKNTGVVYGYTF. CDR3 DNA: TGTGCCAGCAAAAACACAGGGGTTGTCTATGGCTACACCTTC.